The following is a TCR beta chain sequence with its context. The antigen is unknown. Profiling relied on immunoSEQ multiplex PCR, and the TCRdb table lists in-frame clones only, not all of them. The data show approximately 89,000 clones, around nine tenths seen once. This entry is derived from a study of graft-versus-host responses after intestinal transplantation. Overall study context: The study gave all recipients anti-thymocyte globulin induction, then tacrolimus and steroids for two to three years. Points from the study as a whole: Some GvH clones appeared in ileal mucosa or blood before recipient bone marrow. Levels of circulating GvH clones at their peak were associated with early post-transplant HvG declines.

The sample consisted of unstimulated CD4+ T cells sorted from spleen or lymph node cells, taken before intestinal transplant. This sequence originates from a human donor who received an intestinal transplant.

The CDR3 bases are TGTGCCACCAGCAGAGTTAGCGGGAGGTACGGGGAGCTGTTTTTT. Protein product: CATSRVSGRYGELFF. The chain links TRBV15 to TRBJ2-2, with TRBD2 identical over 10 bases. This CDR3 region has 15 residues. Germline V gene data show CDR1 as LNHNV and CDR2 as YYDKDF (reference sequence). After removal of 1 base from V and 7 bases from J, the junction contained 3 bases not matched to a gene.